A selection of T cell receptor beta chains follows, all from one sample in a study of blood T cell repertoires in COVID-19. The data were produced by immunoSEQ multiplex PCR, yet TCRdb's version contains in-frame clones alone and is incomplete. The sample holds 75,000 to 90,000 clones, 80% to 95% seen once. Sequenced input: peripheral blood. These receptors all come from a woman aged 45-65 years in a cohort sampled during active COVID-19. Each CDR3 is given with its conserved first and last residue. The order of the fields is J gene, D gene, clone size, V gene, CDR3 protein, CDR3 DNA. The D gene is left open where the match is weak. Not every row has a clone size; where given, it reads once, few, many or a size class.

J gene: TRBJ2-2
D gene: -
clone size: -
V gene: TRBV5-1
CDR3 protein: CASSFQDSTGELFF
CDR3 DNA: TGCGCCAGCAGCTTTCAGGACAGCACCGGGGAGCTGTTTTTT

J gene: TRBJ2-1
D gene: TRBD2
clone size: -
V gene: TRBV19
CDR3 protein: CASSIDHRLAGAEQFF
CDR3 DNA: TGTGCCAGTAGTATAGATCATAGGCTAGCGGGAGCTGAGCAGTTCTTC

J gene: TRBJ2-1
D gene: TRBD1
clone size: -
V gene: TRBV5-8
CDR3 protein: CASSPYRGIENNEQFF
CDR3 DNA: TGTGCCAGCAGCCCATACAGGGGGATTGAAAACAATGAGCAGTTCTTC

J gene: TRBJ1-1
D gene: -
clone size: -
V gene: TRBV27
CDR3 protein: CASSLIGEAEAFF
CDR3 DNA: TGTGCCAGCAGTTTAATTGGGGAGGCTGAAGCTTTCTTT

J gene: TRBJ2-7
D gene: TRBD2
clone size: -
V gene: TRBV27
CDR3 protein: CASIQSSGSYEQYF
CDR3 DNA: TGTGCCAGCATCCAATCTAGCGGCTCCTACGAGCAGTACTTC

J gene: TRBJ1-4
D gene: -
clone size: -
V gene: TRBV2
CDR3 protein: CASSEAEGGEELFF
CDR3 DNA: TGTGCCAGCAGTGAAGCTGAAGGGGGAGAGGAACTGTTTTTT

J gene: TRBJ2-1
D gene: TRBD2
clone size: -
V gene: TRBV13
CDR3 protein: CASSPPGLANLGEQFF
CDR3 DNA: TGTGCCAGCAGTCCACCGGGACTAGCCAATCTGGGTGAGCAGTTCTTC

J gene: TRBJ1-5
D gene: TRBD1
clone size: once
V gene: TRBV28
CDR3 protein: CASSLGQAGAQPQHF
CDR3 DNA: TGTGCCAGCAGCCTCGGACAGGCAGGAGCTCAGCCCCAGCATTTT

J gene: TRBJ2-7
D gene: TRBD1
clone size: once
V gene: TRBV6-5
CDR3 protein: CASSLDRGVYEQYF
CDR3 DNA: TGTGCCAGCAGTTTGGACAGGGGGGTATACGAGCAGTACTTC

J gene: TRBJ1-1
D gene: -
clone size: -
V gene: TRBV7-9
CDR3 protein: CASSLEGDRFEAFF
CDR3 DNA: TGTGCCAGCAGCTTAGAAGGAGACAGGTTTGAAGCTTTCTTT

J gene: TRBJ2-1
D gene: -
clone size: once
V gene: TRBV27
CDR3 protein: CASSTTDNEQFF
CDR3 DNA: TGTGCCAGCAGCACGACAGACAATGAGCAGTTCTTC

J gene: TRBJ2-3
D gene: -
clone size: -
V gene: TRBV2
CDR3 protein: CASSSVGSNTQYF
CDR3 DNA: TGTGCCAGCAGCAGCGTGGGGAGTAATACGCAGTATTTT

J gene: TRBJ2-2
D gene: -
clone size: -
V gene: TRBV11-2
CDR3 protein: CASSLRGSNTGELFF
CDR3 DNA: TGTGCCAGCAGCTTGAGGGGGTCGAACACCGGGGAGCTGTTTTTT

J gene: TRBJ1-5
D gene: -
clone size: -
V gene: TRBV7-6
CDR3 protein: CASSLTSISNQPQHF
CDR3 DNA: TGTGCCAGCAGTCTGACATCCATCTCCAATCAGCCCCAGCATTTT